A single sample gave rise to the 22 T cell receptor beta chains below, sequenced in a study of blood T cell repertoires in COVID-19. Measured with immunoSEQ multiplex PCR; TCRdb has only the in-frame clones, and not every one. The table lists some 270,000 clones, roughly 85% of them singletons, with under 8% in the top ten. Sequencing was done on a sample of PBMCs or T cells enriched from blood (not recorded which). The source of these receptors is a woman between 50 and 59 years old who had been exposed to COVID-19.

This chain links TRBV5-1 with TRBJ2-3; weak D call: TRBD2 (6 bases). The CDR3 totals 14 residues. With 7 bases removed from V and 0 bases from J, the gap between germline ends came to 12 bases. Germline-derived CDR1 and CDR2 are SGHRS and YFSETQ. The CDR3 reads CASALGGSTDTQYF. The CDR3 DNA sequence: TGCGCCAGCGCCCTGGGGGGTAGCACAGATACGCAGTATTTT.

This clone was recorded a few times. The CDR3 DNA is TGTGCCAGCAGCCCCTGGGCAGGGTTAGAAGACTATGGCTACACCTTC. Translated: CASSPWAGLEDYGYTF. The chain joins TRBV7-9 to TRBJ1-2; possibly TRBD1 for D (5 bases). The V end was cut by 5 bases, the J end by 3 bases, with 19 bases between. Germline values: CDR1 SEHNR, CDR2 FQNEAQ (reference sequence). The CDR3 consists of 16 residues.

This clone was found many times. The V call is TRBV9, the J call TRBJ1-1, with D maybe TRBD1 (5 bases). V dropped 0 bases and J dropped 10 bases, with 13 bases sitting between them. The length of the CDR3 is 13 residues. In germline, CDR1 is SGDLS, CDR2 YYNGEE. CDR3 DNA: TGTGCCAGCAGCGTAGACAGACTCGGGGGAGCTTTCTTT. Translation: CASSVDRLGGAFF.

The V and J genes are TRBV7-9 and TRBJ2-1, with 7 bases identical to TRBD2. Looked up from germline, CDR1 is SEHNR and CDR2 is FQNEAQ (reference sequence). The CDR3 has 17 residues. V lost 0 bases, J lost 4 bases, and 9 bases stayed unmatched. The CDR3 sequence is CASSLARGGGLYNEQFF. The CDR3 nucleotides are TGTGCCAGCAGCTTAGCCCGAGGCGGGGGATTATACAATGAGCAGTTCTTC. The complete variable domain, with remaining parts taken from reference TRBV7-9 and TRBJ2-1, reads DTGVSQNPRHKITKRGQNVTFRCDPISEHNRLYWYRQTLGQGPEFLTYFQNEAQLEKSRLLSDRFSAERPKGSFSTLEIQRTEQGDSAMYLCASSLARGGGLYNEQFFGPGTRLTVL.

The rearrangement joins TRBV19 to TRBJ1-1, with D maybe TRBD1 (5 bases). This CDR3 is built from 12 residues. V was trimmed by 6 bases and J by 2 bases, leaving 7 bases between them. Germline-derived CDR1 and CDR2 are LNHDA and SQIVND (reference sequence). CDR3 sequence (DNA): TGTGCCAGTAGACAGGATAACACTGAAGCTTTCTTT. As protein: CASRQDNTEAFF.

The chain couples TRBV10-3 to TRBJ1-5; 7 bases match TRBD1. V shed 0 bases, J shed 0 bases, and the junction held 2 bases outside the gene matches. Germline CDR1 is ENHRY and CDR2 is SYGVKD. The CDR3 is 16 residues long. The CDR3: CAISESGQNSNQPQHF. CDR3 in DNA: TGTGCCATCAGTGAGTCGGGACAGAATAGCAATCAGCCCCAGCATTTT.

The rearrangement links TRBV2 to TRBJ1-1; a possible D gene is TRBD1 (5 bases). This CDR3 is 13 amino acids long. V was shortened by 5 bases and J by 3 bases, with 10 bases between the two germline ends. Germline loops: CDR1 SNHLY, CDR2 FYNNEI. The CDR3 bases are TGTGCCAGCAGTTCAGGGTTGGACACTGAAGCTTTCTTT. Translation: CASSSGLDTEAFF.

The CDR3 here is CAFRYTAGSNQPQHF. The CDR3, as DNA: TGTGCCTTCCGGTACACAGCAGGTAGCAATCAGCCCCAGCATTTT. This chain joins TRBV10-3 and TRBJ1-5; no clear D gene. The CDR3 runs to 15 residues. V was cut by 11 bases and J by 0 bases, with 17 bases left in between. Germline V lookup: CDR1 ENHRY, CDR2 SYGVKD.

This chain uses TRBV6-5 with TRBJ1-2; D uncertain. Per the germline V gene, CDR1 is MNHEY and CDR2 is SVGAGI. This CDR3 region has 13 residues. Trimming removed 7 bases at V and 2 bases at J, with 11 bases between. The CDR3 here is CASTGKVNYGYTF. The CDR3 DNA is TGTGCCAGCACGGGGAAAGTGAACTATGGCTACACCTTC.

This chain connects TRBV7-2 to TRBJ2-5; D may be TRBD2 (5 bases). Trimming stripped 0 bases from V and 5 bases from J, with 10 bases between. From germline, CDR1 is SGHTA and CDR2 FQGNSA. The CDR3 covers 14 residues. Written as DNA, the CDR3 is TGTGCCAGCAGCTTAGCGCCTGGGGAGGAGACCCAGTACTTC. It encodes CASSLAPGEETQYF.

The CDR3 here is CATSDFRTSGGAAETQYF. CDR3 coding DNA: TGTGCCACCAGTGATTTCCGGACTAGCGGGGGGGCCGCAGAGACCCAGTACTTC. The gene calls are TRBV24-1 and TRBJ2-5; 15 bases agree with TRBD2. The CDR3 consists of 18 residues. Unmatched junction bases numbered 6, after V lost 1 base and J lost 4 bases. CDR1 and CDR2 from the germline V gene are KGHDR and SFDVKD.

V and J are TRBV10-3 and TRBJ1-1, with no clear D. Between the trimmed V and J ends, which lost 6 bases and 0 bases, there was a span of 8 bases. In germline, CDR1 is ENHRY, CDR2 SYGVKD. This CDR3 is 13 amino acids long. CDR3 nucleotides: TGTGCCATCAGCCAGAAGATGAACACTGAAGCTTTCTTT. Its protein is CAISQKMNTEAFF.

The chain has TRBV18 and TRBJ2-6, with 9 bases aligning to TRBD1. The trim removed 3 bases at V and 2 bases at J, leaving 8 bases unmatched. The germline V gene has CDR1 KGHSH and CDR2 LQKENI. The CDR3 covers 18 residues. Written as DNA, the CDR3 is TGTGCCAGCTCACCTCCGGGACAGGGAGCCCCTGGGGCCAACGTCCTGACTTTC. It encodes CASSPPGQGAPGANVLTF.

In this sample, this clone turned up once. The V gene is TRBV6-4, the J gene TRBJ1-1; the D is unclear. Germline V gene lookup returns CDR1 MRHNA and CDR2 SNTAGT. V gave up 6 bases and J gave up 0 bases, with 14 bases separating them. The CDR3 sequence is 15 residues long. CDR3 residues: CASSTGRTLNTEAFF. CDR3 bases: TGTGCCAGCAGCACCGGGAGAACCTTGAACACTGAAGCTTTCTTT.

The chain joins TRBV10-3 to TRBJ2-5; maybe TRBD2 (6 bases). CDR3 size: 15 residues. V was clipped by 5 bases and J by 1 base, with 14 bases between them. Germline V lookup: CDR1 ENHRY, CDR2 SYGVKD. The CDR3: CAISPSPGVQETQYF. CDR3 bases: TGTGCCATCAGTCCGTCGCCGGGGGTCCAAGAGACCCAGTACTTC.

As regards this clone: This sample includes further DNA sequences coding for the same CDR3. CDR3 nucleotide sequence: TGTGCCAGCAGTTTCGGCGGGAACACTGAAGCTTTCTTT. Its protein is CASSFGGNTEAFF. This chain connects TRBV12-3 or TRBV12-4 to TRBJ1-1; D remains unclear. The germline V and J ends were trimmed by 3 bases and 1 base, with 6 bases remaining between them. This CDR3 comprises 13 residues.

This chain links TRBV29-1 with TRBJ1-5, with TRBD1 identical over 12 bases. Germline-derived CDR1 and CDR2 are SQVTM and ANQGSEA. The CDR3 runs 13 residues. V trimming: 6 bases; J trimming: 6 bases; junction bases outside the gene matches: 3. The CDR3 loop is CSVGTGGGQPQHF. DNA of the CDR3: TGCAGCGTAGGGACAGGGGGCGGTCAGCCCCAGCATTTT.

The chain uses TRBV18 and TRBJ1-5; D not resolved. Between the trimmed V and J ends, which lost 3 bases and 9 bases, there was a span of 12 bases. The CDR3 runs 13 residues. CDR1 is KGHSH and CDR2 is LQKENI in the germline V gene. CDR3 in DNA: TGTGCCAGCTCACCCGCTCCGGGGTGGCCCCAGCATTTT. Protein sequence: CASSPAPGWPQHF. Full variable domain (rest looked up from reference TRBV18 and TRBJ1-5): NAGVMQNPRHLVRRRGQEARLRCSPMKGHSHVYWYRQLPEEGLKFMVYLQKENIIDESGMPKERFSAEFPKEGPSILRIQQVVRGDSAAYFCASSPAPGWPQHFGDGTRLSIL.

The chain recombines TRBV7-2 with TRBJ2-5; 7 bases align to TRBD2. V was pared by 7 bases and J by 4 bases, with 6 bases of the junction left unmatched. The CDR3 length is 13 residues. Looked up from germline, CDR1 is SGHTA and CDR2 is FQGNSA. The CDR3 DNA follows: TGTGCCAGCACCACGGGGAGGGGAGAGACCCAGTACTTC. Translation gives CASTTGRGETQYF. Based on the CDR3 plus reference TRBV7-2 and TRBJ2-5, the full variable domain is GAGVSQSPSNKVTEKGKDVELRCDPISGHTALYWYRQSLGQGLEFLIYFQGNSAPDKSGLPSDRFSAERTGGSVSTLTIQRTQQEDSAVYLCASTTGRGETQYFGPGTRLLVL.

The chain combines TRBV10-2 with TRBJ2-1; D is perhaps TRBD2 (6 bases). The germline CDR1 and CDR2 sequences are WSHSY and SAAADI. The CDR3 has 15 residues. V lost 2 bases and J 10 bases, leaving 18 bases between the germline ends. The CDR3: CASSELRGEAVEQFF. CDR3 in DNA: TGCGCCAGCAGTGAGCTCCGAGGGGAGGCAGTCGAGCAGTTCTTC.

CDR3 DNA: TGTGCCAGCAGCCCGGGACAGGGGTACGAGACCCAGTACTTC. Protein sequence: CASSPGQGYETQYF. V usage is TRBV11-2 and J usage is TRBJ2-5; 10 bases map to TRBD1. Losses at the gene ends were 5 bases for V and 5 bases for J; bases not matched to a gene: 5. Germline V CDR1 and CDR2: SGHAT, FQNNGV. The CDR3 consists of 14 residues.

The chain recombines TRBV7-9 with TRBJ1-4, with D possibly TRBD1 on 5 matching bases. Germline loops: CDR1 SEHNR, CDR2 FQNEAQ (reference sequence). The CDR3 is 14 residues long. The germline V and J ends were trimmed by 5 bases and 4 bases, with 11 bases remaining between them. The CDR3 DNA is TGTGCCAGCAGCAGGGGTGACTTTAATGAAAAACTGTTTTTT. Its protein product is CASSRGDFNEKLFF. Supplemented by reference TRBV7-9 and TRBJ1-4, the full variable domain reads DTGVSQNPRHKITKRGQNVTFRCDPISEHNRLYWYRQTLGQGPEFLTYFQNEAQLEKSRLLSDRFSAERPKGSFSTLEIQRTEQGDSAMYLCASSRGDFNEKLFFGSGTQLSVL.